The clone carrying this T cell receptor (beta chain) was counted a single time. Its specificity is not known. Clones were sequenced by immunoSEQ multiplex PCR, and TCRdb holds only the in-frame ones, with some missing. This table has some 190,000 clones, approximately 89% appearing once. The data originate from a study of T cell responses to AZD1222 COVID-19 vaccine. Study observations and caveats: Recipients of two AZD1222 doses showed rising Spike-specific TCR breadth and depth. The donor cohort was predominantly white British with a female majority, and clonal diversity may have been underestimated. It was only a handful of AZD1222 recipients who were seropositive at baseline.

CDR1 SGHVS and CDR2 FQNEAQ come from the germline V gene. Trimming stripped 0 bases from V and 3 bases from J, with 9 bases between. This CDR3 comprises 14 residues. The receptor's source is an adult who received the AZD1222 COVID-19 vaccine. The chain couples TRBV7-8 to TRBJ2-7, with D uncertain. Sample: peripheral blood, taken 28 days after the second AZD1222 dose. As DNA, the CDR3 is TGTGCCAGCAGCTTAGCGAACCGAGACTACGAGCAGTACTTC. Amino acids: CASSLANRDYEQYF.